This T cell receptor (beta chain) stems from a study of shared clonotypes between healthy human individuals. The unsorted samples had around 86 million PBMCs used for genomic DNA. The repertoire was sequenced with immunoSEQ multiplex PCR; TCRdb's copy has only in-frame clones and lacks some. This table holds under 600,000 clones, around three quarters found once. This TCR was sampled from a middle-aged woman in good health. Some clones in this sample may be carry-over from other donors' samples. Sequencing input: PBMCs.

The DNA of the CDR3 is TGTGCCAGCAGCGCCGACAGGGAAAATAACTATGGCTACACCTTC. This codes for CASSADRENNYGYTF. The chain recombines TRBV7-2 with TRBJ1-2, with 7 bases matching TRBD1. The CDR3 is 15 residues long. The V segment lost 5 bases and the J segment 1 base; nucleotides outside the gene matches: 7. Germline V gene data show CDR1 as SGHTA and CDR2 as FQGNSA.